The sequence of this T cell receptor (beta chain) was determined in a study of cytomegalovirus exposure and HLA in healthy donors. Amplification used 60 Vbeta primers and 13 Jbeta primers. The table came from immunoSEQ multiplex PCR; TCRdb's copy has only in-frame clones and leaves some out. Of 200,000 or so clones detected, more than 60% appear once; the ten largest clones hold about 14%. This clone was picked up a small number of times. Its antigen is currently unknown. The germline V gene has CDR1 SNHLY and CDR2 FYNNEI. The CDR3 extends over 15 amino acids. V lost 6 bases, J lost 1 base, and 7 bases stayed unmatched. General observations from the study: Roughly uniform depth of sequencing across donors was assumed in presence/absence analyses. Analyzed later, most CMV-associated TCR beta chains appeared HLA-restricted. Several V segments, TRBV6-2 and TRBV6-3 among them, could not be told apart and were dropped.

The sequence was collected from a man in his forties or fifties in good health and CMV-seronegative. Sequencing was performed on PBMCs. The chain employs TRBV2 and TRBJ1-1; TRBD1 matches at 8 bases. CDR3 coding DNA: TGTGCCAGCAGCCCGAGGACAGGGCCGAACACTGAAGCTTTCTTT. The encoded protein is CASSPRTGPNTEAFF. Full variable domain (outside the CDR3, taken from reference TRBV2 and TRBJ1-1): EPEVTQTPSHQVTQMGQEVILRCVPISNHLYFYWYRQILGQKVEFLVSFYNNEISEKSEIFDDQFSVERPDGSNFTLKIRSTKLEDSAMYFCASSPRTGPNTEAFFGQGTRLTVV.